This T cell receptor beta chain was captured in a study of CD8 T cells in ankylosing spondylitis. Whole-study findings and limits: Peripheral blood held disease-linked clones only at relatively low frequency, and these were CD8+. Significant enrichment of disease-linked clones was reported in matched ankylosing spondylitis synovial fluid. Apparently characteristic of ankylosing spondylitis blood was a TCR beta motif (roughly eight highly homologous variants).

This clonotype counts as medium-sized. Its cognate antigen is unknown. As the method for making TCR beta libraries, quantitative 5'-RACE with molecular barcodes was used. Each CDR3 protein gets one entry after TCRdb re-called the 5' RACE reads with MiXCR. This table holds some 38,000 distinct CDR3 sequences, 10% found once. Germline V gene lookup returns CDR1 MNHEY and CDR2 SVGAGI. The length of the CDR3 is 14 residues. V was pared by 0 bases and J by 2 bases, with 0 bases of the junction left unmatched. Sequences were obtained from blood, either unsorted or a sorted T cell fraction (not recorded which). The V and J genes are TRBV6-5 and TRBJ2-7, with TRBD2 identical over 8 bases. The receptor was derived from a male donor with ankylosing spondylitis or in good health (not recorded which). CDR3 bases: TGTGCCAGCAGTTACTCAGCGGGAGCCTACGAGCAGTACTTC. Encoded protein: CASSYSAGAYEQYF.